Reported below is one TCR beta chain. This sample was taken from a study of STAT5B mutations in CD4+ large granular lymphocyte leukemia. The V end was cut by 4 bases, the J end by 2 bases, with 12 bases between. Germline loops: CDR1 SGHRS, CDR2 YFSETQ. This CDR3 region has 14 residues. The survey-level immunoSEQ assay was used. As handled by the study authors: Productive clonotypes were detectable down to 2.59 x 10-5 frequency. The assay was immunoSEQ multiplex PCR, and TCRdb's table has in-frame clones only and misses some. Clone size and the V and J calls come from that table; the DNA yielded D and trimming. The table has around 34,000 clones, over 80% seen once.

The sample was CD4+ T cells from blood buffy coats. The sequence was collected from a human donor in good health. This chain uses TRBV5-1 with TRBJ2-5; D perhaps matches TRBD1 (6 bases). The CDR3, as DNA: TGCGCCAGCAGCAACGGGACACCACAAGAGACCCAGTACTTC. The encoded protein is CASSNGTPQETQYF. Full variable domain (remainder filled in from reference TRBV5-1 and TRBJ2-5): KAGVTQTPRYLIKTRGQQVTLSCSPISGHRSVSWYQQTPGQGLQFLFEYFSETQRNKGNFPGRFSGRQFSNSRSEMNVSTLELGDSALYLCASSNGTPQETQYFGPGTRLLVL.